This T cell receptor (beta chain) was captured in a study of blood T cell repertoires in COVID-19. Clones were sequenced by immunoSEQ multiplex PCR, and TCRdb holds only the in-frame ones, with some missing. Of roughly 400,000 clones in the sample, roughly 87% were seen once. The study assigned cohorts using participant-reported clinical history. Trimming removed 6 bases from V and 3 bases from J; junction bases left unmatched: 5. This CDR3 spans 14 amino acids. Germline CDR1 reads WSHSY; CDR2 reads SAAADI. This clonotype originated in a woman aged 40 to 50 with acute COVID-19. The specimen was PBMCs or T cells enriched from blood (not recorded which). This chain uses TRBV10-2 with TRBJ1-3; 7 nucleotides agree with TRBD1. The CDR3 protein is CASRGQNFGNTIYF. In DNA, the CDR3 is TGCGCCAGCAGGGGACAGAACTTTGGAAACACCATATATTTT.